The 20 T cell receptor beta chains listed next were all sequenced from one sample in a study of OX40 agonist ivuxolimab in advanced cancers. Method: immunoSEQ multiplex PCR; TCRdb's copy keeps in-frame clones and lacks some. This sample yields about 77,000 clones, of which about 86% are seen a single time; roughly 0.77% belongs to the top ten. The sample was CD4+ or CD8+ T cells sorted from blood, taken in a trial of the OX40 agonist ivuxolimab. The receptor set was obtained from an adult with an advanced solid tumor such as melanoma, head and neck, liver or kidney cancer.

The chain employs TRBV5-6 and TRBJ1-2; 10 nucleotides line up with TRBD1. The CDR3 extends over 15 amino acids. The germline CDR1 and CDR2 sequences are SGHDT and YYEEEE. With V trimmed by 4 bases and J by 7 bases, 10 bases remained unmatched. The CDR3 loop is CASSPATGGRVGYTF. In DNA form, the CDR3 reads TGTGCCAGCAGCCCCGCGACAGGGGGCCGGGTTGGCTACACCTTC.

This chain connects TRBV6-1 to TRBJ2-3; 7 bases match TRBD1. The CDR3 totals 15 residues. The ends lost 3 bases at V and 2 bases at J; junction bases unmatched: 5. CDR1 is MNHNS and CDR2 is SASEGT in the germline V gene. The CDR3 DNA reads TGTGCCAGCAGTGATCCAGGGGGAACCACAGATACGCAGTATTTT. Amino acids: CASSDPGGTTDTQYF.

This chain connects TRBV4-2 to TRBJ1-4; 10 positions match TRBD1. Germline loops: CDR1 LGHNA, CDR2 YNFKEQ. The CDR3 totals 15 residues. With V trimmed by 2 bases and J by 6 bases, 3 bases remained unmatched. The DNA for the CDR3 is TGTGCCAGCAGCCAACCCGGGACAGGGGATGAAAAACTGTTTTTT. It translates to CASSQPGTGDEKLFF.

This chain connects TRBV18 to TRBJ2-5, with 8 nucleotides matching TRBD1. Germline loops: CDR1 KGHSH, CDR2 LQKENI. V shed 2 bases and J 1 base; nucleotides not matched to a gene: 9. The CDR3 covers 17 residues. The CDR3 DNA follows: TGTGCCAGCTCACCAGGGACAGGCAGCGGTAGCCAAGAGACCCAGTACTTC. The encoded protein is CASSPGTGSGSQETQYF.

The CDR3 is CASSFDRSYGYTF. The DNA of the CDR3 is TGTGCCAGCAGCTTCGACAGGAGCTATGGCTACACCTTC. This chain links TRBV5-4 with TRBJ1-2; maybe TRBD1 (6 bases). V lost 2 bases and J 4 bases, leaving 9 bases between the germline ends. Germline V lookup: CDR1 SGHNT, CDR2 YYREEE (reference sequence). This CDR3 contains 13 residues.

The V and J genes are TRBV11-2 and TRBJ1-5, with 12 nucleotides matching TRBD1. The V gene end was trimmed by 5 bases and the J gene end by 2 bases; junction bases not matched to a gene: 10. Germline CDR1 reads SGHAT; CDR2 reads FQNNGV. The CDR3 contains 18 residues. In DNA form, the CDR3 reads TGTGCCAGCAGCCCCGGGACAGGGGGCAGCTTTCGCAATCAGCCCCAGCATTTT. Translation: CASSPGTGGSFRNQPQHF.

V gene TRBV5-1 combines with J gene TRBJ2-7; 12 positions match TRBD1. This CDR3 has 15 amino acids. CDR1 and CDR2 from the germline V gene are SGHRS and YFSETQ. V was pared by 4 bases and J by 5 bases, with 7 bases of the junction left unmatched. The CDR3 nucleotides are TGCGCCAGCAGCATACCGGGACAGGGGGCGAACGAGCAGTACTTC. Protein sequence: CASSIPGQGANEQYF.

This clone ranks as medium-sized. This chain uses TRBV2 with TRBJ1-1; D unresolved. V lost 2 bases to trimming and J lost 10 bases, with 17 bases between them. Germline V CDR1 and CDR2: SNHLY, FYNNEI. This CDR3 is built from 14 residues. As DNA, the CDR3 is TGTGCCAGCAGTGAACCGCGATTAGGGCGGGGAGCTTTCTTT. Translated, it gives CASSEPRLGRGAFF.

This sequence joins TRBV7-7 and TRBJ2-3; the match to TRBD2 covers 7 bases. CDR1 and CDR2 (germline): SSHAT, FNYEAQ (reference sequence). V shed 5 bases and J 3 bases; nucleotides not matched to a gene: 8. The CDR3 totals 15 residues. The CDR3 bases are TGTGCCAGCAGCGCCCGCGGGGGACCTACAGATACGCAGTATTTT. Its translation: CASSARGGPTDTQYF.

The V gene is TRBV15, the J gene TRBJ1-2; D may be TRBD1 (6 bases). The ends were cut back, 0 bases at V and 5 bases at J, with 13 bases in the middle. Germline V gene data show CDR1 as LNHNV and CDR2 as YYDKDF (reference sequence). The CDR3 length is 15 residues. Here the CDR3 reads CATSREQGPRYGYTF. DNA of the CDR3: TGTGCCACCAGCAGAGAGCAGGGGCCGCGATATGGCTACACCTTC. Full variable domain (remainder filled in from reference TRBV15 and TRBJ1-2): DAMVIQNPRYQVTQFGKPVTLSCSQTLNHNVMYWYQQKSSQAPKLLFHYYDKDFNNEADTPDNFQSRRPNTSFCFLDIRSPGLGDTAMYLCATSREQGPRYGYTFGSGTRLTVV.

V is TRBV29-1 and J is TRBJ1-2; no definite D call. V was clipped by 7 bases and J by 0 bases, with 9 bases between them. Germline assignment: CDR1 SQVTM and CDR2 ANQGSEA. The CDR3 length is 12 residues. The CDR3 protein is CSASDSNYGYTF. In DNA form, the CDR3 reads TGCAGCGCTTCGGACTCTAACTATGGCTACACCTTC.

The V gene is TRBV7-9, the J gene TRBJ1-5; D is unclear. Germline V lookup: CDR1 SEHNR, CDR2 FQNEAQ (reference sequence). There are 13 residues in the CDR3. V lost 0 bases, J lost 5 bases, and 5 bases lay in between. The CDR3 spells CASSLAWDQPQHF. The CDR3 coding sequence is TGTGCCAGCAGCTTAGCTTGGGATCAGCCCCAGCATTTT.

The V gene is TRBV12-5, the J gene TRBJ2-5; TRBD1 aligns across 10 bases. After removal of 5 bases from V and 5 bases from J, the junction contained 2 bases not matched to a gene. Germline assignment: CDR1 LGHNT and CDR2 FRNRAP. The CDR3 totals 13 residues. CDR3 coding DNA: TGTGCTAGTGGTACGGGACAGGGGGAGACCCAGTACTTC. It codes for CASGTGQGETQYF.

The rearrangement uses TRBV5-6 and TRBJ2-3, with D perhaps matching TRBD2 (5 bases). The germline gives CDR1 SGHDT, CDR2 YYEEEE. The length of the CDR3 is 14 residues. Trimming took off 2 bases at V and 5 bases at J, with 12 bases between the two ends. The CDR3 DNA reads TGTGCCAGCAGCTTCATCGGCAGCGGAGATACGCAGTATTTT. This codes for CASSFIGSGDTQYF.

The rearrangement uses TRBV5-1 and TRBJ2-5; no reliable D call. The J call is uncertain, as TRBJ2-7 better fits the DNA end. The CDR3 is made up of 13 amino acids. Germline-derived CDR1 and CDR2 are SGHRS and YFSETQ. CDR3: CASSLKATYEQYF. CDR3 bases: TGCGCCAGCAGCTTGAAGGCCACCTACGAGCAGTACTTC.

This chain links TRBV19 with TRBJ1-2; 8 nucleotides match TRBD1. This CDR3 comprises 14 residues. The germline V gene has CDR1 LNHDA and CDR2 SQIVND (reference sequence). Trimming at V came to 5 bases and at J to 4 bases, leaving 6 bases not matched to a gene. The DNA of the CDR3 is TGTGCCAGTAGTGTCGGACAGGGAGCCTATGGCTACACCTTC. Residues: CASSVGQGAYGYTF.

The V and J genes are TRBV5-1 and TRBJ1-6; D not certain. Trimming stripped 5 bases from V and 0 bases from J, with 12 bases between. The CDR3 extends over 16 amino acids. CDR1 is SGHRS, CDR2 YFSETQ, per germline. This CDR3 reads CASREAESSYNSPLHF. CDR3 sequence (DNA): TGCGCCAGCAGGGAGGCCGAGAGCTCCTATAATTCACCCCTCCACTTT.

The V call is TRBV2, the J call TRBJ2-1; 9 bases fit TRBD1. After removal of 4 bases from V and 4 bases from J, the junction contained 8 bases not matched to a gene. Germline V gives CDR1 SNHLY, CDR2 FYNNEI. The CDR3 has 16 residues. The CDR3 nucleotides are TGTGCCAGCAGTGCCCCCGGGACAGGGCGTTACAATGAGCAGTTCTTC. This encodes CASSAPGTGRYNEQFF.

The chain uses TRBV28 and TRBJ2-6; D remains unclear. The CDR3 is made up of 14 amino acids. Germline lookup yields CDR1 MDHEN and CDR2 SYDVKM. Deletions cut 7 bases from V and 4 bases from J, with 11 bases between. CDR3 in amino acids: CASMGFSGANVLTF. DNA for the CDR3: TGTGCCAGCATGGGGTTTTCCGGGGCCAACGTCCTGACTTTC.

V gene TRBV19 combines with J gene TRBJ1-5; 9 bases match TRBD1. CDR3 length: 18 residues. The germline CDR1 and CDR2 sequences are LNHDA and SQIVND (reference sequence). The V gene end was trimmed by 7 bases and the J gene end by 2 bases; junction bases not matched to a gene: 15. Here the CDR3 reads CASTNRGRGSFGNQPQHF. CDR3 coding DNA: TGTGCCAGTACTAACAGGGGGCGCGGATCGTTCGGCAATCAGCCCCAGCATTTT.